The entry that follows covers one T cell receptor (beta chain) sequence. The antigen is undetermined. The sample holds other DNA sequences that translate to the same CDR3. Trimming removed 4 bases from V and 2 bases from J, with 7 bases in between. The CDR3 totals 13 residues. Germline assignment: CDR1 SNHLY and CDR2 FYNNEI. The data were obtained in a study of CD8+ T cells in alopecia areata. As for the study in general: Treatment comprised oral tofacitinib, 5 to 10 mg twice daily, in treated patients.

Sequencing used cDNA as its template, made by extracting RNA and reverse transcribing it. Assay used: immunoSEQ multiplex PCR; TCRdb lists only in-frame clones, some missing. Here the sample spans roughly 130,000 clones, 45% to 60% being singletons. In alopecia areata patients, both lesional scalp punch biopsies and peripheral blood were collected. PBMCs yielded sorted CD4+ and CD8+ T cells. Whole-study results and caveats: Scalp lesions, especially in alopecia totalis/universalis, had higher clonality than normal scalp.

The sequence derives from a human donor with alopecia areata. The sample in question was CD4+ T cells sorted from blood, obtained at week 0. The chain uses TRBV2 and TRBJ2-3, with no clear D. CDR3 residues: CASSGSFTDTQYF. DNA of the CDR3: TGTGCCAGCAGTGGCTCCTTCACAGATACGCAGTATTTT.